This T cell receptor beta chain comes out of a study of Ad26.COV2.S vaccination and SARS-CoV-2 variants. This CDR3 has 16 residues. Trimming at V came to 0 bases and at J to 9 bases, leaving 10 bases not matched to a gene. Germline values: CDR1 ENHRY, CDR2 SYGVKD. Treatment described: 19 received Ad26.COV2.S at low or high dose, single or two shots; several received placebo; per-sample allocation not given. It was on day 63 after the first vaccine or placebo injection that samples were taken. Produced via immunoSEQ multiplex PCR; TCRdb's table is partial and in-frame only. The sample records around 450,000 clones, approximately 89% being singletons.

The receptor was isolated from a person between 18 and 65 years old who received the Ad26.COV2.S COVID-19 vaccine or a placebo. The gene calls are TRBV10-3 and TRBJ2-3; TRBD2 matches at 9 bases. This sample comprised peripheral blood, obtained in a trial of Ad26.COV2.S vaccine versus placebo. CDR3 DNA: TGTGCCATCAGTGAGTCGAGCGGGGGGACCTGGGAGACGCAGTATTTT. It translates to CAISESSGGTWETQYF.